The rows below give T cell receptor beta chains drawn from one sample of a study of T cells expressing NK-cell markers. TCRdb reprocessed the 5' RACE reads and reports one entry per CDR3 protein, with no DNA. This sample carries 400,000 to 550,000 distinct CDR3 sequences, with 7.3% going to the ten biggest clones. Specimen: blood T cells: a sorted CD56 or NKG2C T cell subset, CD4+ or CD8+ T cells, or bulk PBMC T cells (not recorded which). These receptors came from a woman between 18 and 70 years old in good health. The CDR3 runs from the conserved cysteine through the conserved F or W. The order of the fields is V gene, J gene, CDR3 protein.

v_call: TRBV20-1
j_call: TRBJ1-2
cdr3_aa: CSASTGSHYTF

v_call: TRBV20-1
j_call: TRBJ2-2
cdr3_aa: CSARDRGRGELFF

v_call: TRBV4-1
j_call: TRBJ2-3
cdr3_aa: CASSQLTGLHTDTQYF

v_call: TRBV29-1
j_call: TRBJ2-5
cdr3_aa: CSVGGLAGYQETQYF

v_call: TRBV15
j_call: TRBJ1-4
cdr3_aa: CATSSGEANEKLFF

v_call: TRBV14
j_call: TRBJ2-2
cdr3_aa: CASSQPMSGELFF

v_call: TRBV20-1
j_call: TRBJ2-2
cdr3_aa: CSAPIGGAGELFF

v_call: TRBV19
j_call: TRBJ1-5
cdr3_aa: CASRTGEVQPQHF

v_call: TRBV12-3/TRBV12-4
j_call: TRBJ1-2
cdr3_aa: CASSPDRGHNYGYTF

v_call: TRBV2
j_call: TRBJ2-3
cdr3_aa: CASSEALTFTDTQYF

v_call: TRBV7-2
j_call: TRBJ1-6
cdr3_aa: CASRSDRSSYNSPLHF

v_call: TRBV6-2/TRBV6-3
j_call: TRBJ2-3
cdr3_aa: CASSSPGTYSTDTQYF

v_call: TRBV15
j_call: TRBJ2-1
cdr3_aa: CATSRDLSGGATNEQFF

v_call: TRBV7-9
j_call: TRBJ2-2
cdr3_aa: CASSALVVELFF

v_call: TRBV5-1
j_call: TRBJ2-1
cdr3_aa: CASTREGGPLNEQFF

v_call: TRBV2
j_call: TRBJ1-6
cdr3_aa: CASSEEGVSWDEDSPLHF

v_call: TRBV12-3/TRBV12-4
j_call: TRBJ1-1
cdr3_aa: CASSFNGVKAFF

v_call: TRBV15
j_call: TRBJ1-5
cdr3_aa: CATSRDPRAGNQPQHF

v_call: TRBV12-3/TRBV12-4
j_call: TRBJ2-3
cdr3_aa: CASNPQGADTQYF

v_call: TRBV12-3/TRBV12-4
j_call: TRBJ1-1
cdr3_aa: CASTYSTGMNTEAFF

v_call: TRBV12-3/TRBV12-4
j_call: TRBJ2-5
cdr3_aa: CASSLGWQAETQYF

v_call: TRBV12-3/TRBV12-4
j_call: TRBJ2-6
cdr3_aa: CASRDANSGANVLTF

v_call: TRBV11-2
j_call: TRBJ2-4
cdr3_aa: CASSLVGTKAKNIQYF

v_call: TRBV24-1
j_call: TRBJ2-7
cdr3_aa: CATSDPESSQKQYF

v_call: TRBV2
j_call: TRBJ1-6
cdr3_aa: CASRRTDNSPLHF

v_call: TRBV25-1
j_call: TRBJ2-3
cdr3_aa: CASSERGRITDTQYF

v_call: TRBV20-1
j_call: TRBJ2-1
cdr3_aa: CSARPGQGYNEQFF

v_call: TRBV7-2
j_call: TRBJ2-5
cdr3_aa: CASNLRAGGLEETQYF

v_call: TRBV7-3
j_call: TRBJ2-1
cdr3_aa: CASSLAPADEQFF

v_call: TRBV4-3
j_call: TRBJ1-1
cdr3_aa: CASSQDGGSTEAFF

v_call: TRBV29-1
j_call: TRBJ2-1
cdr3_aa: CSVAGTGSYNEQFF

v_call: TRBV29-1
j_call: TRBJ1-2
cdr3_aa: CSVENGAGNGYTF

v_call: TRBV29-1
j_call: TRBJ1-2
cdr3_aa: CSAEEVDGYTF

v_call: TRBV4-3
j_call: TRBJ2-7
cdr3_aa: CASSQVRSYEQYF

v_call: TRBV28
j_call: TRBJ2-5
cdr3_aa: CASSLGPRETQYF

v_call: TRBV20-1
j_call: TRBJ2-7
cdr3_aa: CSARDFVGRTQREQYF

v_call: TRBV5-4
j_call: TRBJ2-2
cdr3_aa: CATQQRGPGNTGELFF

v_call: TRBV7-2
j_call: TRBJ2-7
cdr3_aa: CASSAAGQGGMGEQYF

v_call: TRBV6-1
j_call: TRBJ2-7
cdr3_aa: CASNGKWTGEYEQYF

v_call: TRBV5-5
j_call: TRBJ2-5
cdr3_aa: CASSFPTETQETQYF

v_call: TRBV9
j_call: TRBJ2-3
cdr3_aa: CASSHPRGESGRTDTQYF

v_call: TRBV20-1
j_call: TRBJ2-1
cdr3_aa: CSCRGEDNEQFF

v_call: TRBV10-3
j_call: TRBJ2-1
cdr3_aa: CAISESGGSLNEQFF

v_call: TRBV4-3
j_call: TRBJ1-1
cdr3_aa: CASSLSVSGNTEAFF

v_call: TRBV5-4
j_call: TRBJ2-5
cdr3_aa: CASSRGSSETQYF

v_call: TRBV20-1
j_call: TRBJ1-2
cdr3_aa: CSARDRGQVNYGYTF

v_call: TRBV29-1
j_call: TRBJ2-1
cdr3_aa: CSVPPSGQITLYNEQFF

v_call: TRBV6-5
j_call: TRBJ1-2
cdr3_aa: CASSYSDSSSGYTF

v_call: TRBV6-5
j_call: TRBJ2-7
cdr3_aa: CASSDSVRQYF

v_call: TRBV6-2/TRBV6-3
j_call: TRBJ2-3
cdr3_aa: CASSRRDRVQDTQYF

v_call: TRBV7-8
j_call: TRBJ1-4
cdr3_aa: CASSPGTWSEKLFF

v_call: TRBV5-1
j_call: TRBJ1-4
cdr3_aa: CASSLTVATNEKLFF

v_call: TRBV12-3/TRBV12-4
j_call: TRBJ2-7
cdr3_aa: CASSLMGSYEQYF

v_call: TRBV20-1
j_call: TRBJ2-3
cdr3_aa: CSAMAGQEGPDTQYF

v_call: TRBV3-1
j_call: TRBJ1-5
cdr3_aa: CASSGGRNQPQHF

v_call: TRBV27
j_call: TRBJ1-5
cdr3_aa: CASSLGPNQPRHF

v_call: TRBV11-1
j_call: TRBJ2-7
cdr3_aa: CASSSTSGSYEQYF

v_call: TRBV6-1
j_call: TRBJ2-7
cdr3_aa: CAAGGPSSYEQYF

v_call: TRBV28
j_call: TRBJ1-6
cdr3_aa: CASRGQESPLHF

v_call: TRBV20-1
j_call: TRBJ1-1
cdr3_aa: CSAPDRAFIGNTEAFF